The TCR beta chain described here comes from a study of T cell changes during pregnancy in multiple sclerosis. The germline gives CDR1 SGHKS, CDR2 YYEKEE (reference sequence). V dropped 4 bases and J dropped 0 bases, with 7 bases sitting between them. The CDR3 extends over 13 amino acids. Some clones are missing from TCRdb's copy, which holds only in-frame ones; the method was immunoSEQ multiplex PCR. The sample includes around 38,000 clones, 91% of them seen just once. This material consisted of CD8+ T cells from peripheral blood mononuclear cells, taken in the second trimester of pregnancy. The rearrangement joins TRBV5-5 to TRBJ1-1; D remains ambiguous. This receptor was identified in a female donor with multiple sclerosis, enrolled in a pregnancy study. The CDR3 spells CASSPDMNTEAFF. The CDR3 bases are TGTGCCAGCAGCCCAGATATGAACACTGAAGCTTTCTTT.